This entry concerns a single TCR beta chain. Every subset had its genomic DNA shared out evenly among several immunoSEQ plates. TCRdb's copy holds only in-frame clones and misses some; the assay was immunoSEQ multiplex PCR. This sample has some 700,000 clones, with 90% found just once. Donors comprised only Caucasian adults living in Nashville, Tennessee. The data belong to a study of shared clonotypes between healthy human individuals. Study overall: Ranging from 18 to 49 in age, donors were a couple of women and a few men.

The germline gives CDR1 MNHEY, CDR2 SMNVEV (reference sequence). The CDR3 spans 13 residues. J gave up 5 bases and V 4 bases, and 4 bases lay outside the gene matches. Sequencing used memory CD8+ T cells from PBMCs. Noted subset: CD45RO+ cells pooled with CCR7-negative TemRA cells. The gene calls are TRBV27 and TRBJ1-1; 7 bases fit TRBD1. The receptor's source is a man younger than 35 in good health. Some clones in this sample may be carry-over from other donors' samples. CDR3 nucleotide sequence: TGTGCCAGCAGTTCAAGGGGGCGTACTGAAGCTTTCTTT. It encodes CASSSRGRTEAFF.